The clone carrying this T cell receptor beta chain was seen just once. Its antigen is currently unknown. This record comes from a study of T cell responses to AZD1222 COVID-19 vaccine. Looking at the study overall: The analysis combined second doses at about 4 or about 12 weeks.

Profiled with immunoSEQ multiplex PCR; TCRdb holds only in-frame clones, not every one. The sample contains over 100,000 clones, 80% to 95% of which appear only once. Study observations and caveats: Clonal diversity may have been underestimated in mostly white British donors. The study reported that nearly half of spike-specific TCRs target unmutated variant regions. Vaccine-related CD4 TCRs covered spike, predominating at 160-218 and 743-854.

V was cut by 0 bases and J by 7 bases, with 11 bases left in between. Germline V CDR1 and CDR2: SGHRS, YFSETQ. The CDR3 loop spans 13 amino acids. The rearrangement joins TRBV5-1 to TRBJ2-7; D is undetermined. The starting material was peripheral blood, obtained on day 0 of AZD1222 vaccination. This receptor was taken from an adult in good health. The CDR3 DNA follows: TGCGCCAGCAGCTTGGTCGTCTCGAGGGAGCAGTACTTC. It is translated as CASSLVVSREQYF.